These 9 T cell receptor beta chains came from one sample sequenced in a study of T cell responses to AZD1222 COVID-19 vaccine. The assay was immunoSEQ multiplex PCR, and TCRdb's table has in-frame clones only and misses some. The sample has some 170,000 clones, roughly 90% seen once. The source was peripheral blood, collected 28 days after the second AZD1222 dose. The source of these receptors is an adult who received the AZD1222 COVID-19 vaccine.

V is TRBV5-4 and J is TRBJ1-1, with unresolved D. The V end was cut by 0 bases, the J end by 3 bases, with 9 bases between. The CDR3 has 14 residues. Germline CDR1 SGHNT, CDR2 YYREEE (reference sequence). The CDR3 here is CASSLGGRDTEAFF. The CDR3 coding sequence is TGTGCCAGCAGCTTGGGCGGGAGGGACACTGAAGCTTTCTTT.

The chain uses TRBV4-2 and TRBJ2-6; no clear D gene. The CDR3 sequence is 15 residues long. V lost 8 bases, J lost 2 bases, and 13 bases lay in between. From germline, CDR1 is LGHNA and CDR2 YNFKEQ. CDR3 sequence: CASLRTAPGANVLTF. The CDR3 DNA reads TGTGCCAGCCTCCGGACGGCCCCTGGGGCCAACGTCCTGACTTTC.

The chain has TRBV7-2 and TRBJ2-1; D is perhaps TRBD2 (5 bases). The V and J ends lost 7 bases and 3 bases respectively, with 13 bases between them. The CDR3 consists of 14 residues. In germline, CDR1 is SGHTA, CDR2 FQGNSA. In nucleotides, the CDR3 is TGTGCCAGCACCCTACTAGGGTTCTACAATGAGCAGTTCTTC. It translates to CASTLLGFYNEQFF.

The gene calls are TRBV7-2 and TRBJ2-7; D not resolved. The V gene's germline CDR1 is SGHTA and CDR2 FQGNSA. This CDR3 spans 14 amino acids. The ends were cut back, 5 bases at V and 4 bases at J, with 15 bases in the middle. CDR3 protein: CASSAAKPPYEQYF. The CDR3 DNA reads as TGTGCCAGCAGCGCTGCCAAGCCCCCTTACGAGCAGTACTTC.

The rearrangement links TRBV12-3 or TRBV12-4 to TRBJ1-6; D call uncertain. Deletions cut 0 bases from V and 9 bases from J, with 6 bases between. The CDR3 is made up of 13 amino acids. CDR3 region: CASSLAPSSPLHF. Written as DNA, the CDR3 is TGTGCCAGCAGTTTAGCGCCCTCTTCACCCCTCCACTTT.

This clone was seen more than once but under ten times. The gene calls are TRBV27 and TRBJ1-2; possible D gene TRBD1, 5 bases. Trimming pared 6 bases from V and 8 bases from J, leaving 31 bases between. Germline V CDR1 and CDR2: MNHEY, SMNVEV (reference sequence). The CDR3 covers 18 residues. CDR3 coding DNA: TGTGCCAGCAGCTCCCAGAGGAGGGCACGCTTGCGCCCAGGGGGCTACACCTTC. It codes for CASSSQRRARLRPGGYTF.

V and J are TRBV4-1 and TRBJ1-4, with a tentative D call TRBD1 (6 bases). This CDR3 has 18 residues. Germline CDR1 and CDR2: MGHRA and YSYEKL. Trimming took off 1 base at V and 0 bases at J, with 15 bases between the two ends. Written as DNA, the CDR3 is TGCGCCAGCAGCCAAGGCCCGGACAGAGGAGCAACTAATGAAAAACTGTTTTTT. The encoded protein is CASSQGPDRGATNEKLFF.

This clone came up once. The chain uses TRBV28 and TRBJ2-3; TRBD2 matches 12 bases. Germline-derived CDR1 and CDR2 are MDHEN and SYDVKM. This CDR3 has 18 residues. V lost 2 bases, J lost 8 bases, and 14 bases stayed unmatched. CDR3 coding DNA: TGTGCCAGCAGTTTAAGTCCCGGACTAGCGGGACCCACGAGTACGCAGTATTTT. Translating gives CASSLSPGLAGPTSTQYF. The complete variable domain, with remaining parts taken from reference TRBV28 and TRBJ2-3, reads DVKVTQSSRYLVKRTGEKVFLECVQDMDHENMFWYRQDPGLGLRLIYFSYDVKMKEKGDIPEGYSVSREKKERFSLILESASTNQTSMYLCASSLSPGLAGPTSTQYFGPGTRLTVL.

In regard to this clone: The same CDR3 arises from other DNA sequences in this sample as well. CDR3: CASSQGTGGNTIYF. The CDR3 DNA sequence: TGTGCCAGCAGCCAAGGGACCGGTGGAAACACCATATATTTT. The chain couples TRBV3-1 (or the pseudogene TRBV3-2) to TRBJ1-3, with D hard to call. Deletions cut 1 base from V and 3 bases from J, with 7 bases between. This CDR3 spans 14 amino acids. CDR1 LGHDT and CDR2 YNNKEL come from the germline V gene (reference sequence).